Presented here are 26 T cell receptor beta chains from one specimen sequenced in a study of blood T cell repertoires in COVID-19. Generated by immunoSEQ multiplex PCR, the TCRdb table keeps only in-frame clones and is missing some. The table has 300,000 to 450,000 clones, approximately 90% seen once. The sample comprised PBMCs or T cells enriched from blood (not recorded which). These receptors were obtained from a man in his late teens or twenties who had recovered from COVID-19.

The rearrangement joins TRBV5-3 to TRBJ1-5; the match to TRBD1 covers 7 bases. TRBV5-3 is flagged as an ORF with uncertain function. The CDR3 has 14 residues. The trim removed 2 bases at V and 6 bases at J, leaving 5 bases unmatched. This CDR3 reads CARSLPQGSQPQHF. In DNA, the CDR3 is TGTGCCAGAAGCTTACCACAGGGGTCTCAGCCCCAGCATTTT.

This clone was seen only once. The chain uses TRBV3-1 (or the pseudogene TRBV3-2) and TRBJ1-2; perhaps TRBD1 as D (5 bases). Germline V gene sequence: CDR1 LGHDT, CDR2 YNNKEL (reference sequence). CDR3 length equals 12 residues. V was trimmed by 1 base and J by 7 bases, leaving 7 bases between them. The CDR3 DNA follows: TGTGCCAGCAGCCAAGCCAGGGCTGGCTACACCTTC. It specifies CASSQARAGYTF.

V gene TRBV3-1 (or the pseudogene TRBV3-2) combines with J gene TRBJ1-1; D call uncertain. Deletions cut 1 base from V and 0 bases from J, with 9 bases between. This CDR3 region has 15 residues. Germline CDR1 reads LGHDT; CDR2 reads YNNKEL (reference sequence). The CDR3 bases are TGTGCCAGCAGCCAAGCGTCGCGTTTGAACACTGAAGCTTTCTTT. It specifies CASSQASRLNTEAFF.

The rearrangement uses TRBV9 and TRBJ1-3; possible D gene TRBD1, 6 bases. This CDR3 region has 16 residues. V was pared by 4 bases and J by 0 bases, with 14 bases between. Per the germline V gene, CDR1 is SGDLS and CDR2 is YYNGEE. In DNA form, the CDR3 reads TGTGCCAGCAGCCCGGGGGGGCCTCTCTCTGGAAACACCATATATTTT. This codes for CASSPGGPLSGNTIYF.

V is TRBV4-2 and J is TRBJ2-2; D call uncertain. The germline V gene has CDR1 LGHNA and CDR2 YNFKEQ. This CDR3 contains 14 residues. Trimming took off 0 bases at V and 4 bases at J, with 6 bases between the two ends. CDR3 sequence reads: CASSQEFSTGELFF. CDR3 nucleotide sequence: TGTGCCAGCAGCCAAGAGTTCAGCACCGGGGAGCTGTTTTTT.

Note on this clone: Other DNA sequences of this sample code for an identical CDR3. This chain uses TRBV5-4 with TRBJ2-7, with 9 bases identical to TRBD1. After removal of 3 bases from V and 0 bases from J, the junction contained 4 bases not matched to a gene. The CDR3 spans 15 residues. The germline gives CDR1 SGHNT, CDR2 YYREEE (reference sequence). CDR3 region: CASSSGQGSSYEQYF. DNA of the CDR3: TGTGCCAGCAGCTCCGGACAGGGGTCCTCCTACGAGCAGTACTTC.

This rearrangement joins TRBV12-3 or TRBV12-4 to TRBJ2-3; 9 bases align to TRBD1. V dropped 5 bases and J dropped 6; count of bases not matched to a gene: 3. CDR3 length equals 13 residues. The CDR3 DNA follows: TGTGCCAGCAGTGTTGGGACAGGGGATACGCAGTATTTT. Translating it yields CASSVGTGDTQYF.

CDR3 amino acids: CASSLEGHIPYGYTF. The CDR3 nucleotides read TGTGCCAGCAGCTTAGAGGGACATATCCCTTATGGCTACACCTTC. This rearrangement joins TRBV7-2 to TRBJ1-2; possible D gene TRBD1, 6 bases. Germline CDR1 reads SGHTA; CDR2 reads FQGNSA. V shed 1 base and J shed 5 bases, with 14 bases lying between them. The length of the CDR3 is 15 residues.

The CDR3 bases are TGCGCCAGCAGCCAAGACTTAGCGGGGGCCCCCTACGAGCAGTACTTC. Protein sequence: CASSQDLAGAPYEQYF. V and J are TRBV4-1 and TRBJ2-7; 9 nucleotides line up with TRBD2. CDR3 size: 16 residues. V lost 0 bases, J lost 2 bases, and 5 bases stayed unmatched. Germline V gene sequence: CDR1 MGHRA, CDR2 YSYEKL.

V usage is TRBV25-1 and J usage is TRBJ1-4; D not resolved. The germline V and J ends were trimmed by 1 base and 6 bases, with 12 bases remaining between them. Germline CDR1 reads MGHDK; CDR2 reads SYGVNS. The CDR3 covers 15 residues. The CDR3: CASSESVILDEKLFF. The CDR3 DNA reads TGTGCCAGCAGTGAATCGGTGATATTAGATGAAAAACTGTTTTTT.

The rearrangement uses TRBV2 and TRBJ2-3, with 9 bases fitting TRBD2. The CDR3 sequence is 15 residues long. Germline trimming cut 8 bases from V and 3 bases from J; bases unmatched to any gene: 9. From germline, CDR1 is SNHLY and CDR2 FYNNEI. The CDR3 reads CASRGSGGVTDTQYF. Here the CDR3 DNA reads TGTGCCAGCCGCGGTAGCGGGGGCGTGACAGATACGCAGTATTTT. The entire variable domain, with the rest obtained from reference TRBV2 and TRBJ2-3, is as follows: EPEVTQTPSHQVTQMGQEVILRCVPISNHLYFYWYRQILGQKVEFLVSFYNNEISEKSEIFDDQFSVERPDGSNFTLKIRSTKLEDSAMYFCASRGSGGVTDTQYFGPGTRLTVL.

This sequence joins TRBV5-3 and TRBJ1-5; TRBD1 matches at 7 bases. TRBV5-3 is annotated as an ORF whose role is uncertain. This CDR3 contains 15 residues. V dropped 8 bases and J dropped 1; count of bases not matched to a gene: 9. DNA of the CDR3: TGTGCCAGTTCTCCCCGGGACAGAAGCAATCAGCCCCAGCATTTT. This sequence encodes CASSPRDRSNQPQHF.

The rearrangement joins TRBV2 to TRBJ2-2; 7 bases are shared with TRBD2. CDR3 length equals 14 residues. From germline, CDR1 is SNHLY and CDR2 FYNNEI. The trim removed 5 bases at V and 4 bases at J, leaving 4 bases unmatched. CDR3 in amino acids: CASSSGVPTGELFF. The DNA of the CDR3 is TGTGCCAGCAGTAGCGGGGTCCCCACCGGGGAGCTGTTTTTT.

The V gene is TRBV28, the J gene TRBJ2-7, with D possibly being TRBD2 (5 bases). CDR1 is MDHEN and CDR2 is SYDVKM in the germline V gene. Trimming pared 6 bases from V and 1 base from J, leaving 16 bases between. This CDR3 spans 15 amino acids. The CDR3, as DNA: TGTGCCAGCAGCGACCCGGGAAGAAGTTCCTACGAGCAGTACTTC. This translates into CASSDPGRSSYEQYF.

Here the CDR3 reads CASSLGSAETQYF. In DNA, the CDR3 is TGTGCCAGCAGCTTGGGCAGTGCGGAGACCCAGTACTTC. This chain links TRBV7-3 with TRBJ2-5; D remains ambiguous. Germline CDR1 reads SGHTA; CDR2 reads FQGTGA. Trimming took 3 bases from V and 5 from J, leaving 10 bases between them. This CDR3 contains 13 residues.

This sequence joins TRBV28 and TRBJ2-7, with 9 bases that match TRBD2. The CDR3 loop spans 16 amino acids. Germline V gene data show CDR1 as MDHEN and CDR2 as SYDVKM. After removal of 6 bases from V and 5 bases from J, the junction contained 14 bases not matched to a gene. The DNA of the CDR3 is TGTGCCAGCAGCTCAGGGGCTAGCGGGGTATTCCACGAGCAGTACTTC. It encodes CASSSGASGVFHEQYF.

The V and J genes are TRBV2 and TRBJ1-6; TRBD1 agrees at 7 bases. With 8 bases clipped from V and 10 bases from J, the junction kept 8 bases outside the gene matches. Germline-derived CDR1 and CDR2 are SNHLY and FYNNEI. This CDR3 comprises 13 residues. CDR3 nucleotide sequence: TGTGCCAGCTTCGGACAGGCGGGCTCACCCCTCCACTTT. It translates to CASFGQAGSPLHF. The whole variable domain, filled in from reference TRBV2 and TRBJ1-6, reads EPEVTQTPSHQVTQMGQEVILRCVPISNHLYFYWYRQILGQKVEFLVSFYNNEISEKSEIFDDQFSVERPDGSNFTLKIRSTKLEDSAMYFCASFGQAGSPLHFGNGTRLTVT.

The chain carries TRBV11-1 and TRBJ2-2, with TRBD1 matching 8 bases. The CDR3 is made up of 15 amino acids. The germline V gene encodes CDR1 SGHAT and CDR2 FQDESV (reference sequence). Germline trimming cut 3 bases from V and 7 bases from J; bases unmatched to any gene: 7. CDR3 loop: CASSFGTGRGGELFF. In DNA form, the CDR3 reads TGTGCCAGCAGCTTCGGGACAGGCCGGGGCGGGGAGCTGTTTTTT.

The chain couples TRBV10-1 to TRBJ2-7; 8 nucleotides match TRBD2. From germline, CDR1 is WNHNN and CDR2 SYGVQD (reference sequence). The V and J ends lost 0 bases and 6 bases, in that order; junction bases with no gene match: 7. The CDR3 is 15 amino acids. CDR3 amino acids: CASSESRGGGPEQYF. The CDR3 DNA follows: TGCGCCAGCAGTGAGTCTAGGGGCGGGGGGCCCGAGCAGTACTTC.

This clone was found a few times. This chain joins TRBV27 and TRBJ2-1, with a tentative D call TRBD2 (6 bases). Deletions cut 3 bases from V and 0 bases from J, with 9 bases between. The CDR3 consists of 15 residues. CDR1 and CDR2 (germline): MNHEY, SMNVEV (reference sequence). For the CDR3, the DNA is TGTGCCAGCAGTTTGGTACTAGCCTCCTACAATGAGCAGTTCTTC. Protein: CASSLVLASYNEQFF.

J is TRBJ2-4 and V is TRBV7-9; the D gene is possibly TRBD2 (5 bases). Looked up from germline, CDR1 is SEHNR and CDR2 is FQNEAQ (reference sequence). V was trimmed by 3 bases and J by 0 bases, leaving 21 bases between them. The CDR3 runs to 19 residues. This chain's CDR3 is CASSFHEGGGYLAKNIQYF. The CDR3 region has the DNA TGTGCCAGCAGCTTTCATGAGGGCGGCGGATATTTAGCCAAAAACATTCAGTACTTC.

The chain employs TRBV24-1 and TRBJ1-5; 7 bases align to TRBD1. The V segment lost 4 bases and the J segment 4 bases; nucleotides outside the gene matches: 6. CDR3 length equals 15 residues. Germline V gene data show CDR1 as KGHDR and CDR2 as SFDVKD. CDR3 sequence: CATSDPTGTNQPQHF. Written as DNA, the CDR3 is TGTGCCACCAGTGACCCGACAGGGACGAATCAGCCCCAGCATTTT.

This CDR3 reads CASSQLQGSDGYTF. CDR3 sequence (DNA): TGTGCCAGCAGCCAGTTACAGGGGTCGGACGGCTACACCTTC. J is TRBJ1-2 and V is TRBV27, with 7 bases aligning to TRBD1. V lost 6 bases, J lost 8 bases, and 12 bases stayed unmatched. In germline, CDR1 is MNHEY, CDR2 SMNVEV (reference sequence). The CDR3 covers 14 residues.

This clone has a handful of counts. This chain's CDR3 is CASSLGSHGNQPQHF. The CDR3 DNA reads as TGTGCCAGCAGCCTCGGGAGTCACGGCAATCAGCCCCAGCATTTT. V usage is TRBV28 and J usage is TRBJ1-5; D gene unclear. CDR1 is MDHEN and CDR2 is SYDVKM in the germline V gene. CDR3 length: 15 residues. V was cut by 6 bases and J by 2 bases, with 14 bases left in between.

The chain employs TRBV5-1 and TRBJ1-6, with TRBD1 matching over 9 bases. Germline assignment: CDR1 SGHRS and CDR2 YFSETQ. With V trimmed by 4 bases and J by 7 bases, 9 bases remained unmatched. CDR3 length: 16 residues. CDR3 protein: CASSPDRGQGNSPLHF. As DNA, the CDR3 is TGCGCCAGCAGCCCGGATCGCGGACAGGGGAATTCACCCCTCCACTTT.

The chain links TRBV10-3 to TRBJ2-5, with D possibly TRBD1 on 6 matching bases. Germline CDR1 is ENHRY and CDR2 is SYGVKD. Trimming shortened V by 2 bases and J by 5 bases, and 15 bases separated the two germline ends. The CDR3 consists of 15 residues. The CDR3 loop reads CAISETTTGQETQYF. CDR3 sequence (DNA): TGTGCCATCAGTGAGACAACGACAGGTCAGGAGACCCAGTACTTC.